This passage covers 2 T cell receptor beta chains from one sample sequenced in a study of spatial heterogeneity in lung cancer. TCRdb redid the calling of the 5' RACE reads with MiXCR, one entry per CDR3 protein. Here the sample spans 8,000 to 9,500 distinct CDR3 sequences, about 4.5% being singletons. General study findings and limits: Tracking of tumor mutation counts was seen in expanded intratumoral alpha and beta TCR counts.

For these TCRs, the target antigens are not known. Indicated time point: sample taken at primary tumor resection. The sequenced sample was lung tumor tissue, obtained at surgery. The receptor source for this set is a female donor with early-stage non-small cell lung cancer.

This clonotype qualifies as medium-sized (0.01 to 0.1%). V gene TRBV19 combines with J gene TRBJ1-5, with a tentative D call TRBD1 (6 bases). The CDR3 covers 15 residues. V lost 4 bases to trimming and J lost 0 bases, with 10 bases between them. Germline CDR1 and CDR2: LNHDA and SQIVND (reference sequence). In DNA form, the CDR3 reads TGTGCCAGTAGTAAGACAGGTGATAGCAATCAGCCCCAGCATTTT. It is translated as CASSKTGDSNQPQHF. Drawing the rest from reference TRBV19 and TRBJ1-5, the complete variable domain is DGGITQSPKYLFRKEGQNVTLSCEQNLNHDAMYWYRQDPGQGLRLIYYSQIVNDFQKGDIAEGYSVSREKKESFPLTVTSAQKNPTAFYLCASSKTGDSNQPQHFGDGTRLSIL.

The table lists this clonotype with many counts. This chain connects TRBV5-6 to TRBJ1-5; D gene ambiguous. The CDR3 runs 13 residues. Germline CDR1 reads SGHDT; CDR2 reads YYEEEE. Trimming left V 4 bases short and J 5 bases short, with 10 bases between. Here the CDR3 DNA reads TGTGCCAGCAGCGCGCGATTTGATCAGCCCCAGCATTTT. This encodes CASSARFDQPQHF. The complete variable domain, with remaining parts taken from reference TRBV5-6 and TRBJ1-5, reads DAGVTQSPTHLIKTRGQQVTLRCSPKSGHDTVSWYQQALGQGPQFIFQYYEEEERQRGNFPDRFSGHQFPNYSSELNVNALLLGDSALYLCASSARFDQPQHFGDGTRLSIL.